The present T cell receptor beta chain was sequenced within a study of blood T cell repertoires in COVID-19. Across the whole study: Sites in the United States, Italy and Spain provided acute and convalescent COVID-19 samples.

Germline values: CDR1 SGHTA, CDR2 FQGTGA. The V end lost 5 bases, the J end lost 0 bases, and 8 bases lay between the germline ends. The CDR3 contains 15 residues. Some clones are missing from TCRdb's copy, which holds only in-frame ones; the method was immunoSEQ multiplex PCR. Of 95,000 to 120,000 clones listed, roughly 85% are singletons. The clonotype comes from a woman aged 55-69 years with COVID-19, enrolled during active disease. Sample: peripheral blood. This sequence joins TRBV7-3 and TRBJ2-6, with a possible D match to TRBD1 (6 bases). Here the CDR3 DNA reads TGTGCCAGCAGCCCACAGGGCTCTGGGGCCAACGTCCTGACTTTC. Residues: CASSPQGSGANVLTF.